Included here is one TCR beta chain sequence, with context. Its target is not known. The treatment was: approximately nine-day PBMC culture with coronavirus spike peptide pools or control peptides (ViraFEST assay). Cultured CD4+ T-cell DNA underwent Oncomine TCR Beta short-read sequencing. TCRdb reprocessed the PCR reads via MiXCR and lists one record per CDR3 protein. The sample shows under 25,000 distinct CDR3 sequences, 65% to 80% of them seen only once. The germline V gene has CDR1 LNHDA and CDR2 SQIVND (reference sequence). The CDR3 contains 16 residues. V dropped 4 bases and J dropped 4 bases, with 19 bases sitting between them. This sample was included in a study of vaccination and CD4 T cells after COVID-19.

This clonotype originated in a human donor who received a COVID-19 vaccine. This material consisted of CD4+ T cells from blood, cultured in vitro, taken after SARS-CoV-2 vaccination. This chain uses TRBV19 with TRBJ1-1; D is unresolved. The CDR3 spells CASSSDTTGPTTEAFF. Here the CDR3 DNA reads TGTGCCAGTAGTAGCGACACCACTGGGCCAACCACTGAAGCTTTCTTT.